These T cell receptor beta chains were read from a single sample in a study of PD-L1 blockade in urothelial cancer. Libraries were prepared by immunoSEQ multiplex PCR; TCRdb keeps only in-frame clonotypes and omits some of them. The repertoire has about 120,000 clones, about 83% of them found once; the top ten carry around 2.4%. Sequences were derived from PBMCs, sampled around atezolizumab (anti-PD-L1) treatment. These receptors came from a man over 45 with urothelial cancer. Both conserved end residues are part of each CDR3. A D gene is named only where the DNA matches it firmly. Some rows have no size entry. The others give once, few or many, or a class for an expanded clone.

>.|TRBV18|TRBJ1-3|TRBD1
CASSPQGGQAISSGNTIYF
TGTGCCAGCTCACCACAGGGGGGACAGGCGATCAGCTCTGGAAACACCATATATTTT
>.|TRBV5-1|TRBJ2-7|TRBD1
CASSLVGQDYEQYF
TGCGCCAGCAGCTTGGTGGGACAGGACTACGAGCAGTACTTC
>.|TRBV5-1|TRBJ1-4|.
CASSSWRRAGNEKLFF
TGCGCCAGCAGCTCATGGCGTCGGGCAGGGAATGAAAAACTGTTTTTT
>.|TRBV27|TRBJ2-7|.
CASTRRGGAEQYF
TGTGCCAGCACTCGAAGGGGGGGGGCCGAGCAGTACTTC
>.|TRBV30|TRBJ2-3|.
CAWRQGGPDTQYF
TGTGCCTGGCGGCAGGGGGGTCCAGATACGCAGTATTTT
>.|TRBV5-4|TRBJ1-3|TRBD1
CASKQGAAGNTIYF
TGTGCCAGTAAACAGGGGGCGGCAGGAAACACCATATATTTT
>few|TRBV6-6|TRBJ2-7|.
CASGVRDYEQYF
TGTGCCAGCGGAGTTAGAGATTACGAGCAGTACTTC
>.|TRBV6-1|TRBJ1-5|.
CASSEPGGWSPQHF
TGTGCCAGCAGTGAACCCGGAGGGTGGTCGCCCCAGCATTTT
>few|TRBV4-1|TRBJ2-1|.
CASSPRHSSDSYNEQFF
TGCGCCAGCAGCCCCCGACACTCTTCGGACTCCTACAATGAGCAGTTCTTC
>.|TRBV5-1|TRBJ2-1|TRBD2
CASGDSGRSLFF
TGCGCCAGCGGGGATAGCGGGAGGAGCCTGTTCTTC
>.|TRBV19|TRBJ1-5|TRBD1
CASSDRTGGGQPQHF
TGTGCCAGTAGTGACCGGACAGGGGGCGGTCAGCCCCAGCATTTT
>.|TRBV7-8|TRBJ1-2|.
CASSSQRGGYTF
TGTGCCAGCAGCTCCCAGAGGGGGGGCTACACCTTC
>.|TRBV28|TRBJ1-2|TRBD1
CASSPNSFGTANYGYTF
TGTGCCAGCAGTCCCAACTCTTTCGGGACAGCTAACTATGGCTACACCTTC
>.|TRBV5-1|TRBJ2-6|.
CASSLEILSGANVLTF
TGCGCCAGCAGCTTGGAAATTCTGTCTGGGGCCAACGTCCTGACTTTC
>.|TRBV6-1|TRBJ2-7|TRBD1
CASSESGQVREQYF
TGTGCCAGCAGTGAAAGTGGACAGGTGCGCGAGCAGTACTTC
>.|TRBV5-6|TRBJ1-2|.
CASSLGDRRAYGYTF
TGTGCCAGCAGCTTGGGAGACAGGCGGGCCTATGGCTACACCTTC
>.|TRBV18|TRBJ1-1|.
CASSLNIENTEAFF
TGTGCCAGCTCCCTCAATATAGAGAACACTGAAGCTTTCTTT
>.|TRBV5-6|TRBJ2-7|.
CASSLNQGGSEQYF
TGTGCCAGCAGCTTGAACCAGGGCGGATCCGAGCAGTACTTC
>.|TRBV10-1|TRBJ1-1|.
CASSEQGGLGEAFF
TGCGCCAGCAGTGAGCAGGGCGGTTTGGGTGAAGCTTTCTTT
>.|TRBV29-1|TRBJ2-3|.
CSHQANFYTDTQYF
TGCAGCCACCAAGCCAACTTCTACACAGATACGCAGTATTTT
>.|TRBV7-3|TRBJ2-2|.
CASSLSGPEANTGELFF
TGTGCCAGCAGCTTATCAGGGCCCGAGGCGAACACCGGGGAGCTGTTTTTT
>.|TRBV10-3|TRBJ1-5|.
CAISERGGVQPQHF
TGTGCCATCAGTGAGAGGGGGGGAGTACAGCCCCAGCATTTT
>.|TRBV18|TRBJ2-1|TRBD1
CASSPGQGNFYNEQFF
TGTGCCAGCTCACCCGGACAGGGGAATTTCTACAATGAGCAGTTCTTC
>.|TRBV27|TRBJ2-5|.
CASKPGLQETQYF
TGTGCCAGCAAGCCGGGACTGCAAGAGACCCAGTACTTC
>.|TRBV5-8|TRBJ1-3|.
CASSLESGGSGNTIYF
TGTGCCAGCAGCTTGGAATCCGGGGGCTCTGGAAACACCATATATTTT
>.|TRBV15|TRBJ2-3|TRBD2
CATSRDKSSGSPKDTQYF
TGTGCCACCAGCAGAGATAAGTCTAGCGGGAGTCCGAAAGATACGCAGTATTTT
>.|TRBV18|TRBJ2-2|TRBD1
CASSPGTVSQWANTGELFF
TGTGCCAGCTCACCTGGGACAGTCTCTCAATGGGCGAACACCGGGGAGCTGTTTTTT
>many|TRBV18|TRBJ2-7|.
CASSPLASYEQYF
TGTGCCAGCTCACCTCTAGCATCCTACGAGCAGTACTTC
>.|TRBV28|TRBJ1-4|.
CASSLLPGVEEKLFF
TGTGCCAGCAGTTTACTACCAGGGGTGGAAGAAAAACTGTTTTTT
>.|TRBV5-4|TRBJ2-2|.
CASSSVFLTGELFF
TGTGCCAGCAGCTCGGTATTTCTGACCGGGGAGCTGTTTTTT
>.|TRBV5-4|TRBJ1-4|.
CASSQRSAKEKLFF
TGTGCCAGCAGCCAGAGGTCAGCGAAAGAAAAACTGTTTTTT
>.|TRBV19|TRBJ2-1|TRBD2
CASSSSGSSYNEQFF
TGTGCCAGTAGTTCTAGCGGGAGCTCCTACAATGAGCAGTTCTTC
>.|TRBV29-1|TRBJ2-1|TRBD2
CSVQGLAGYNEQFF
TGCAGCGTTCAGGGACTAGCGGGATACAATGAGCAGTTCTTC
>.|TRBV18|TRBJ1-4|.
CASSSQGGEKLFF
TGTGCCAGCTCATCACAGGGAGGTGAAAAACTGTTTTTT
>once|TRBV4-2|TRBJ2-1|TRBD2
CASSPRGGGRAYNEQFF
TGTGCCAGCAGCCCACGGGGGGGCGGGAGAGCCTACAATGAGCAGTTCTTC
>.|TRBV5-6|TRBJ2-1|TRBD1
CASSSFRTGLIINEQFF
TGTGCCAGCAGCTCATTTAGGACAGGACTTATAATCAATGAGCAGTTCTTC
>.|TRBV19|TRBJ2-7|.
CASSIAGRAYEQYF
TGTGCCAGTAGTATAGCCGGGAGAGCCTACGAGCAGTACTTC
>once|TRBV6-5|TRBJ2-3|TRBD2
CASKLAGDTDTQYF
TGTGCCAGCAAATTAGCGGGAGACACAGATACGCAGTATTTT
>.|TRBV28|TRBJ1-5|.
CASSPTGTTGSQPQHF
TGTGCCAGCAGCCCGACCGGGACCACAGGGAGCCAGCCCCAGCATTTT
>.|TRBV7-6|TRBJ2-5|.
CASSRGLRQETQYF
TGTGCCAGCAGCCGGGGACTTCGTCAAGAGACCCAGTACTTC
>.|TRBV11-2|TRBJ2-3|TRBD2
CASSSKTSGRLTDTQYF
TGTGCCAGCAGCTCAAAAACTAGCGGGAGGTTAACAGATACGCAGTATTTT
>.|TRBV7-8|TRBJ1-4|.
CASSLQGMANEKLFF
TGTGCCAGCAGCTTACAGGGTATGGCTAATGAAAAACTGTTTTTT
>.|TRBV4-1|TRBJ2-3|TRBD2
CASSQDIGGGLRILSTDTQYF
TGCGCCAGCAGCCAAGATATCGGGGGAGGGCTGAGAATACTGAGCACAGATACGCAGTATTTT
>.|TRBV1|TRBJ2-4|.
CTSSRRQAKNIQYF
TGCACCAGCAGCCGTAGACAAGCCAAAAACATTCAGTACTTC
>.|TRBV7-8|TRBJ1-5|TRBD1
CASSPNTGVINQPQHF
TGTGCCAGCAGCCCAAATACAGGGGTAATAAATCAGCCCCAGCATTTT
>.|TRBV2|TRBJ2-6|.
CASAAQGFSGANVLTF
TGTGCCAGCGCGGCGCAGGGATTCTCTGGGGCCAACGTCCTGACTTTC
>.|TRBV18|TRBJ2-3|.
CASSPTGLTDTQYF
TGTGCCAGCTCACCCACAGGGCTCACAGATACGCAGTATTTT
>.|TRBV28|TRBJ1-2|.
CATYSNYGYTF
TGTGCCACCTACAGTAACTATGGCTACACCTTC
>.|TRBV28|TRBJ1-1|.
CASSTGGFEAFF
TGTGCCAGCAGCACTGGGGGGTTTGAAGCTTTCTTT
>once|TRBV5-1|TRBJ2-4|.
CASSLTVSAKNIQYF
TGCGCCAGCAGCTTGACAGTCTCGGCCAAAAACATTCAGTACTTC
>.|TRBV11-2|TRBJ2-1|TRBD2
CASSLLAGGFWNEQFF
TGTGCCAGCAGCTTGCTAGCGGGAGGGTTTTGGAATGAGCAGTTCTTC
>.|TRBV7-2|TRBJ2-4|.
CASSLNGRGQNIQYF
TGTGCCAGCAGCTTGAACGGCAGGGGCCAAAACATTCAGTACTTC
>.|TRBV5-5|TRBJ1-5|.
CASSFSGSEVQHF
TGTGCCAGCAGCTTCTCCGGGAGTGAAGTACAGCATTTT
>.|TRBV27|TRBJ2-5|TRBD1
CASSTLTGVQETQYF
TGTGCCAGCAGTACCCTCACAGGGGTCCAAGAGACCCAGTACTTC
>once|TRBV4-1|TRBJ2-7|.
CASSHEGAGTYEQYF
TGCGCCAGCAGCCACGAAGGGGCAGGAACCTACGAGCAGTACTTC
>.|TRBV15|TRBJ1-5|TRBD1
CVTSRVGDRGHNQPQHF
TGTGTCACCAGCAGAGTAGGGGACAGGGGGCACAATCAGCCCCAGCATTTT
>.|TRBV18|TRBJ2-1|TRBD1
CASSPTGLNEQFF
TGTGCCAGCTCACCGACAGGGTTGAATGAGCAGTTCTTC